This TCR beta chain derives from a study of cytomegalovirus exposure and HLA in healthy donors. Study background: Counted in an early data release were tens of millions of unique TCRs from HLA-typed donors.

Concerning this clone itself: Its antigen is undetermined.

PCR employed 60 Vbeta and 13 Jbeta primers. Measured with immunoSEQ multiplex PCR; TCRdb has only the in-frame clones, and not every one. Of about 87,000 clones in the sample, 74% were seen once. The V gene's germline CDR1 is SGHTA and CDR2 FQGNSA. This CDR3 is 15 amino acids long. The trim removed 4 bases at V and 5 bases at J, leaving 7 bases unmatched. Study-level results: TCR sequences were mostly rare, though some public TCRs occurred in many donors.

This chain uses TRBV7-2 with TRBJ1-1, with 10 bases fitting TRBD1. Material: PBMCs. This TCR was sampled from a man under 40 in good health and CMV-seropositive. This chain's CDR3 is CASSYRTGGDTEAFF. The CDR3, as DNA: TGTGCCAGCAGCTATCGGACAGGGGGAGATACTGAAGCTTTCTTT.